Reported below is one T cell receptor beta chain. Its antigen is unidentified. The data stem from a study of early T cells in non-severe SARS-CoV-2 infection. The overall study: Sequencing targeted bulk RNA from unsorted whole blood, leaving chains unpaired.

Attachment of unique molecular identifiers was made to individual cDNA molecules. TCRdb called the 5' RACE reads again in MiXCR, with one record for every CDR3 protein. The data show approximately 66,000 distinct CDR3 sequences, roughly 13% seen once. This CDR3 has 16 amino acids. Study findings and constraints: There was a bias toward anti-spike CD8 responses in VDJdb matching, which missed private and CD4 specificities.

What was sequenced was whole blood. The chain links TRBV21-1 to TRBJ2-3; no check of the table's D call, TRBD1, against the DNA was made. TRBV21-1 represents a pseudogene. The origin of this receptor is an adult who was a healthcare worker with PCR-confirmed SARS-CoV-2 infection or an uninfected control (not recorded which). The chain's CDR3 is CASSSKGTRYTDTQYF. CDR3 sequence (DNA): TGTGCCAGCAGCAGCAAAGGGACCCGGTACACAGATACGCAGTATTTT.